This T cell receptor (beta chain) comes out of a study of shared clonotypes between healthy human individuals. Study as a whole: Three plates each covered CD4 naive and memory; CD8 naive two, CD8 memory one.

Unmatched junction bases numbered 10, after V lost 3 bases and J lost 2 bases. The length of the CDR3 is 17 residues. Germline-derived CDR1 and CDR2 are MGHDK and SYGVNS. Using about 190 ng DNA, approximately 30,000 T cell genomes, the sorted-subset replicate PCRs were run. Sequencing was performed with immunoSEQ multiplex PCR; in TCRdb, only in-frame clones are kept and a portion is missing. This sample has around 2.1 million clones, with around 95% found just once. The sequencing sample was made of naive CD4+ T cells sorted from blood. Subset specified: CD45RA+ positively selected. The TCR was taken from a man younger than 30 in good health. The chain joins TRBV25-1 to TRBJ2-5; 9 bases fit TRBD2. The CDR3 protein is CASSDPGGGDQQETQYF. The CDR3 nucleotides are TGTGCCAGCAGTGACCCCGGCGGGGGGGACCAACAAGAGACCCAGTACTTC.